Following are 18 T cell receptor beta chains from one sample sequenced in a study of blood T cell repertoires in COVID-19. TCRdb keeps only in-frame clones here, not all; method: immunoSEQ multiplex PCR. Of about 160,000 clones in the sample, 75% to 90% are singletons; the top ten hold 11%. Source material: peripheral blood. These receptors originate from a human donor in a cohort sampled during active COVID-19.

The chain employs TRBV5-1 and TRBJ2-7; 7 bases align to TRBD1. The CDR3 is 12 residues long. Germline loops: CDR1 SGHRS, CDR2 YFSETQ. Unmatched junction bases numbered 2, after V lost 4 bases and J lost 4 bases. The chain's CDR3 is CASSQGQYEQYF. CDR3 in DNA: TGCGCCAGCAGCCAGGGACAGTACGAGCAGTACTTC.

A few counts support this clone. The V call is TRBV6-2 or TRBV6-3, the J call TRBJ2-1; tentative D call: TRBD2 (6 bases). Trimming removed 5 bases at V and 6 bases at J, with 26 bases between. Germline V gene lookup returns CDR1 MNHEY and CDR2 SVGEGT. CDR3 length equals 18 residues. DNA for the CDR3: TGTGCCAGCAGTACTCCATCACCTCGGACTAACCCGCTCAATGAGCAGTTCTTC. It is translated as CASSTPSPRTNPLNEQFF.

The CDR3 region is CASSVRSTEAFF. CDR3 nucleotide sequence: TGTGCCAGTAGTGTCAGGTCCACTGAAGCTTTCTTT. The rearrangement links TRBV19 to TRBJ1-1; no definite D call. Trimming took off 5 bases at V and 4 bases at J, with 8 bases between the two ends. Germline loops: CDR1 LNHDA, CDR2 SQIVND (reference sequence). The CDR3 totals 12 residues.

There are a few counts of this clone. The rearrangement joins TRBV15 to TRBJ1-5, with D uncertain. The germline CDR1 and CDR2 sequences are LNHNV and YYDKDF (reference sequence). The V end was cut by 1 base, the J end by 4 bases, with 5 bases between. This CDR3 contains 13 residues. This chain's CDR3 is CATSRGMNQPQHF. In nucleotides, the CDR3 is TGTGCCACCAGCAGAGGTATGAATCAGCCCCAGCATTTT.

The CDR3 loop is CASRAEAGSPYEQYF. In nucleotides, the CDR3 is TGTGCCAGCAGGGCCGAAGCGGGCTCACCCTACGAGCAGTACTTC. The chain links TRBV6-5 to TRBJ2-7; possible D gene TRBD2, 6 bases. Germline CDR1 MNHEY, CDR2 SVGAGI. The CDR3 runs to 15 residues. The ends were cut back, 6 bases at V and 2 bases at J, with 17 bases in the middle.

This clone appeared a single time. The V gene is TRBV30, the J gene TRBJ1-2; D unclear. Trimming stripped 0 bases from V and 2 bases from J, with 10 bases between. The CDR3 extends over 14 amino acids. Per germline, CDR1 GTSNPN and CDR2 SVGIG (reference sequence). CDR3 protein: CAWSVTRANYGYTF. The CDR3 region has the DNA TGTGCCTGGAGTGTAACGAGAGCCAACTATGGCTACACCTTC.

J is TRBJ2-7 and V is TRBV25-1; D is uncertain. V was trimmed by 6 bases and J by 3 bases, leaving 6 bases between them. This CDR3 is built from 11 residues. Germline assignment: CDR1 MGHDK and CDR2 SYGVNS. Here the CDR3 reads CASRTHYEQYF. CDR3 sequence (DNA): TGTGCCAGCAGAACACACTACGAGCAGTACTTC.

In this sample, this clone turned up many times. The chain links TRBV5-1 to TRBJ1-1; TRBD1 matches 7 bases. The CDR3 is 12 amino acids. Germline V gives CDR1 SGHRS, CDR2 YFSETQ. The V segment lost 7 bases and the J segment 5 bases; nucleotides outside the gene matches: 5. The CDR3 bases are TGCGCCAGCCGGGACAGCCAGACTGAAGCTTTCTTT. Translated, it gives CASRDSQTEAFF.

The CDR3 reads CASGDRGRGYTF. Here the CDR3 DNA reads TGTGCCAGTGGAGACAGGGGTCGGGGCTACACCTTC. The rearrangement uses TRBV19 and TRBJ1-2, with 8 bases matching TRBD1. Germline V gene data show CDR1 as LNHDA and CDR2 as SQIVND (reference sequence). There are 12 residues in the CDR3. J was trimmed by 8 bases and V by 8 bases; bases with no gene match: 7.

The genes are TRBV12-2 and TRBJ2-1; the D call of TRBD1 is as the table states it, not checked on the DNA. TRBV12-2 is labeled a pseudogene. This CDR3 comprises 15 residues. Here the CDR3 reads CASRYPRTAYNEQFF. CDR3 nucleotide sequence: TGTGCAAGTCGCTACCCCAGGACAGCCTACAATGAGCAGTTCTTC.

This clone occurred many times. CDR3 loop: CSVIGRGAVAFF. The CDR3 DNA is TGCAGCGTAATTGGTCGGGGGGCGGTAGCTTTCTTT. The V call is TRBV29-1, the J call TRBJ1-1; a weak D match, TRBD1 (6 bases). Deletions cut 6 bases from V and 10 bases from J, with 18 bases between. Germline V gene sequence: CDR1 SQVTM, CDR2 ANQGSEA. This CDR3 is built from 12 residues. The full variable domain, with the rest looked up from reference TRBV29-1 and TRBJ1-1, is SAVISQKPSRDICQRGTSLTIQCQVDSQVTMMFWYRQQPGQSLTLIATANQGSEATYESGFVIDKFPISRPNLTFSTLTVSNMSPEDSSIYLCSVIGRGAVAFFGQGTRLTVV.

The rearrangement links TRBV27 to TRBJ2-7; 9 positions agree with TRBD2. V shed 2 bases, J shed 7 bases, and the junction held 9 bases outside the gene matches. The V gene's germline CDR1 is MNHEY and CDR2 SMNVEV (reference sequence). The CDR3 is 15 amino acids. As DNA, the CDR3 is TGTGCCAGCAGTTTAAAGGTAGCGGGGGTTGGAGAGCAGTACTTC. Amino acids: CASSLKVAGVGEQYF.

The chain carries TRBV9 and TRBJ2-5, with 13 bases that match TRBD2. CDR1 and CDR2 from the germline V gene are SGDLS and YYNGEE. The CDR3 sequence is 16 residues long. Germline trimming cut 7 bases from V and 4 bases from J; bases unmatched to any gene: 10. The CDR3 sequence is CASADGTSGVGETQYF. CDR3 DNA sequence: TGTGCCAGCGCCGATGGGACTAGCGGGGTGGGAGAGACCCAGTACTTC.

V gene TRBV5-6 combines with J gene TRBJ2-7, with 8 bases identical to TRBD2. The CDR3 has 14 amino acids. Trimming at V came to 4 bases and at J to 11 bases, leaving 14 bases not matched to a gene. The germline CDR1 and CDR2 sequences are SGHDT and YYEEEE. The CDR3 protein is CASSVSGTSKPEYF. The CDR3 DNA is TGTGCCAGCAGCGTCTCCGGGACTAGTAAACCTGAGTACTTC. Full variable domain (rest looked up from reference TRBV5-6 and TRBJ2-7): DAGVTQSPTHLIKTRGQQVTLRCSPKSGHDTVSWYQQALGQGPQFIFQYYEEEERQRGNFPDRFSGHQFPNYSSELNVNALLLGDSALYLCASSVSGTSKPEYFGPGTRLTVT.

This rearrangement joins TRBV11-3 to TRBJ2-1; TRBD2 is a possible D gene (6 bases). Trimming shortened V by 4 bases and J by 7 bases, and 17 bases separated the two germline ends. CDR3 size: 15 residues. Germline loops: CDR1 SGHNT, CDR2 YENEEA. In DNA form, the CDR3 reads TGTGCCAGCAGCTCGGGTCGCGGGACGGAAAATGAGCAGTTCTTC. Its protein is CASSSGRGTENEQFF.

Comment on this clone: Germline and junction disagree at one end, which may indicate a read error. The rearrangement links TRBV24-1 to TRBJ2-7; no firm D call. The CDR3 runs 8 residues. Germline assignment: CDR1 KGHDR and CDR2 SFDVKD. For the CDR3, the DNA is TGTGCCACCAGTGATCCCTCCTTC. This translates into CATSDPSF.

The V and J genes are TRBV12-3 or TRBV12-4 and TRBJ1-1; D not resolved. V shed 6 bases and J shed 1 base, with 9 bases lying between them. The CDR3 sequence is 13 residues long. The CDR3 spells CASSSRENTEAFF. The DNA for the CDR3 is TGTGCCAGCAGCTCCCGGGAGAACACTGAAGCTTTCTTT.

The chain links TRBV28 to TRBJ2-1; D is perhaps TRBD2 (6 bases). CDR1 is MDHEN, CDR2 SYDVKM, per germline. Trimming removed 6 bases at V and 8 bases at J, with 20 bases between. The CDR3 runs 15 residues. The CDR3 here is CASRAPQGGDDEQFF. In DNA, the CDR3 is TGTGCCAGCAGAGCCCCCCAGGGAGGAGACGATGAGCAGTTCTTC.